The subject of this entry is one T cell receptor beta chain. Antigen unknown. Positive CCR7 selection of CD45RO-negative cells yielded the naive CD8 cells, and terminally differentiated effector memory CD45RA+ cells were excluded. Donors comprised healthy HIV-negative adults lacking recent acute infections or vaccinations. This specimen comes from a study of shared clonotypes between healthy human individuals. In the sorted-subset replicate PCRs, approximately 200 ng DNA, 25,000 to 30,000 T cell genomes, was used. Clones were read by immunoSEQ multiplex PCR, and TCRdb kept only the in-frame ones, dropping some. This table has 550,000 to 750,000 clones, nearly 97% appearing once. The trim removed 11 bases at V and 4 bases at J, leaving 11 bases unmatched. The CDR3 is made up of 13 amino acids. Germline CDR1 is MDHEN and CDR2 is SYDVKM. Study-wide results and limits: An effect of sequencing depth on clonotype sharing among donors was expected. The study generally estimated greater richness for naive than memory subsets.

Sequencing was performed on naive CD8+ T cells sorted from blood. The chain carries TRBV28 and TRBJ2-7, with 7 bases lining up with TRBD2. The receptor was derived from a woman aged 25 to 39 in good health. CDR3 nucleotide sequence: TGTGCCCTTCAGCGGGGATCCGGATACGAGCAGTACTTC. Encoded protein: CALQRGSGYEQYF.